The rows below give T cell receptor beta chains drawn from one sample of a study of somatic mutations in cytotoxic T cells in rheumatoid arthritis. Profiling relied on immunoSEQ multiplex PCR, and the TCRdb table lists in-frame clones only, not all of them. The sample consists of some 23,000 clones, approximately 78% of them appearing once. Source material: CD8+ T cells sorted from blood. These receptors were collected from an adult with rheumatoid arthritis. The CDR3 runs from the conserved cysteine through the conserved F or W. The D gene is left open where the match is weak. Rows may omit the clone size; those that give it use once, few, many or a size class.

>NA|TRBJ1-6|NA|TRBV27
CASSLGYNSPLHF
TGTGCCAGCAGTTTGGGTTACAATTCACCCCTCCACTTT
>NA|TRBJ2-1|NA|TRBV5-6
CASNPQQDRYNEQFF
TGTGCCAGCAACCCTCAACAGGACAGATACAATGAGCAGTTCTTC
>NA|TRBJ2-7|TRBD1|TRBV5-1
CASSSSGQGIYEQYF
TGCGCCAGCAGCTCGTCGGGACAGGGTATTTACGAGCAGTACTTC
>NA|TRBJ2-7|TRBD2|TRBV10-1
CASSSPSGGSYEQYF
TGCGCCAGCAGCTCCCCCTCGGGGGGTTCCTACGAGCAGTACTTC
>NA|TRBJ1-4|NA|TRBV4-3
CASSRSGSIGEKLFF
TGCGCCAGCAGCCGGTCAGGGTCAATCGGTGAAAAACTGTTTTTT
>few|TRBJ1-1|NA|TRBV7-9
CASTPPRNTEAFF
TGTGCCAGCACCCCCCCGCGGAACACTGAAGCTTTCTTT
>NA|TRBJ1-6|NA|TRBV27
CASSSQGWNSPLHF
TGTGCCAGCAGTTCACAGGGTTGGAATTCACCCCTCCACTTT
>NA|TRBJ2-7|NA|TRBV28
CASSPSGSYEQYF
TGTGCCAGCAGCCCCTCCGGGTCCTACGAGCAGTACTTC
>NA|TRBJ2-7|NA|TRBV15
CATSRTESSYEQYF
TGTGCCACCAGCAGAACAGAGAGCTCCTACGAGCAGTACTTC
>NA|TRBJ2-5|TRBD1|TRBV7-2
CASSLAGTGTGQETQYF
TGTGCCAGCAGCTTAGCTGGGACCGGGACAGGCCAAGAGACCCAGTACTTC
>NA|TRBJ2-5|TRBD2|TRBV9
CASSASGGHQETQYF
TGTGCCAGCAGCGCTAGCGGGGGCCACCAAGAGACCCAGTACTTC
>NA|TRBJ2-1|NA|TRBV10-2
CASSAIIDEQFF
TGCGCCAGCAGCGCTATAATAGATGAGCAGTTCTTC
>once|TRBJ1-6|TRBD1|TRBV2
CASFIGWTGQNSPLHF
TGTGCCAGCTTCATCGGTTGGACAGGGCAAAATTCACCCCTCCACTTT
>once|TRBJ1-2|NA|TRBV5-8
CASSDGYYGYTF
TGTGCCAGCAGCGACGGGTACTATGGCTACACCTTC
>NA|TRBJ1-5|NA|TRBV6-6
CASRPLGGWVNQPQHF
TGTGCCAGCAGACCCCTCGGGGGTTGGGTCAATCAGCCCCAGCATTTT
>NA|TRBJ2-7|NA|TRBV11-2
CASSPAGLYEQYF
TGTGCCAGCAGCCCTGCCGGACTCTACGAGCAGTACTTC
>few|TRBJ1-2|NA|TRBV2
CASSPTGRGDYGYTF
TGTGCCAGCAGTCCAACAGGGAGAGGTGACTATGGCTACACCTTC
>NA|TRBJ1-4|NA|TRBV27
CASSHGGANEKLFF
TGTGCCAGCAGTCATGGGGGGGCTAATGAAAAACTGTTTTTT
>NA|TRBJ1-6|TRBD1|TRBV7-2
CASSFRDSLSSYNSPLHF
TGTGCCAGCAGCTTCCGGGACAGTCTCAGCTCCTATAATTCACCCCTCCACTTT
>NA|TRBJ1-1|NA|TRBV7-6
CASSLQMNTEAFF
TGTGCCAGCAGCTTACAGATGAACACTGAAGCTTTCTTT
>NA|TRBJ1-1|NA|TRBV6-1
CASSDFSEGEPEAFF
TGTGCCAGCAGTGACTTCAGCGAGGGGGAGCCTGAAGCTTTCTTT
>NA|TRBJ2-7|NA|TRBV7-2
CASSENSYEQYF
TGTGCCAGCAGCGAGAACTCCTACGAGCAGTACTTC
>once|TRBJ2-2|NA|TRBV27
CASRLTGAGELFF
TGTGCCAGCAGACTAACGGGGGCCGGGGAGCTGTTTTTT
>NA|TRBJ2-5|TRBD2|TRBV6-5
CASHSAGAGETQYF
TGTGCCAGCCATTCAGCGGGGGCTGGGGAGACCCAGTACTTC
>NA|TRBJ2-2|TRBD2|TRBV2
CASTYYGTINDGELFF
TGTGCCAGCACGTACTACGGGACTATAAACGACGGGGAGCTGTTTTTT